Listed here are 3 T cell receptor beta chains from one sample, sequenced in a study of metastatic and nonmetastatic thyroid tumors. Not a single patient had been given any form of treatment at any point before undergoing thyroid surgery. TCRdb re-called the PCR reads through MiXCR. The sample carries 20,000 to 25,000 clones, more than 25% recorded once. The sequencing input was tumor tissue. These receptors were collected from a female donor with papillary thyroid cancer or a benign thyroid nodule (not recorded which). Some clones in this sample may be carry-over from other donors' samples.

This clone was detected many times. A read error may explain this, as a much larger clone is one base away. The conserved final phenylalanine or tryptophan is absent from the CDR3, which likely points to a read error. This chain uses TRBV7-2 with TRBJ2-1; tentatively, D is TRBD2 (6 bases). The CDR3 length is 13 residues. CDR1 is SGHTA, CDR2 FQGNSA, per germline. The V end was cut by 5 bases, the J end by 10 bases, with 15 bases between. The CDR3 nucleotides read TGTGCCAGCAGCCAGATGCGGGGTGGGGAGCAGTTCGTC. Its translation is CASSQMRGGEQFV.

This clone was detected a few times. A read error may be the cause here, since a much bigger clone is one base away. The chain uses TRBV10-1 and TRBJ1-4; no clear D. The V gene's germline CDR1 is WNHNN and CDR2 SYGVQD (reference sequence). CDR3 length equals 13 residues. Trimming shortened V by 11 bases and J by 2 bases, and 12 bases separated the two germline ends. The CDR3 loop is CASRTDTNEKLFF. The DNA for the CDR3 is TGCGCCTCCCGGACGGACACTAATGAAAAACTGTTTTTT.

This chain connects TRBV6-1 to TRBJ2-1; no clear D gene. The CDR3 has 15 residues. Germline CDR1 MNHNS, CDR2 SASEGT. Trimming pared 6 bases from V and 3 bases from J, leaving 15 bases between. Here the CDR3 DNA reads TGTGCCAGCAGCACCCAACAGTTGGGCTACAATGAGCAGTTCTTC. Its translation is CASSTQQLGYNEQFF.